The 25 T cell receptor beta chains in this list originate from one sample, sequenced in a study of response to subunit inactivated influenza vaccine. TCRdb used MiXCR to reprocess the RT-PCR reads, holding one entry per CDR3 protein. This sample carries 550,000 to 600,000 distinct CDR3 sequences, around 11% of them seen once, and the ten largest clones take about 9.4%. The sequenced sample was PBMCs from blood, obtained on the day of vaccination. The receptors derive from a man aged 45-65 years who received an inactivated influenza vaccine.

CDR3 DNA sequence: TGTGCCACCAGCAGAGATCCGGGCAGCCTTATAAGCTCCTACGAGCAGTACTTC. Its protein is CATSRDPGSLISSYEQYF. The gene calls are TRBV15 and TRBJ2-7, with D unclear. The CDR3 is made up of 18 amino acids. Trimming stripped 0 bases from V and 0 bases from J, with 18 bases between. Germline CDR1 LNHNV, CDR2 YYDKDF (reference sequence).

This clonotype has only a few counts. This chain connects TRBV6-2 or TRBV6-3 to TRBJ2-1; D possibly corresponds to TRBD1 (6 bases). V lost 4 bases and J lost 9, with 22 bases in between. Looked up from germline, CDR1 is MNHEY and CDR2 is SVGEGT. The CDR3 loop spans 16 amino acids. The chain's CDR3 is CASSSLTGLKGSEQFF. CDR3 DNA: TGTGCCAGCAGTTCCCTTACAGGGTTGAAGGGGAGTGAGCAGTTCTTC.

V gene TRBV4-3 combines with J gene TRBJ1-1; possible D gene TRBD1, 6 bases. V dropped 2 bases and J dropped 5 bases, with 9 bases sitting between them. The CDR3 sequence is 13 residues long. Germline-derived CDR1 and CDR2 are LGHNA and YSLEER. The CDR3 DNA sequence: TGCGCCAGCAGCCAAAACAGGGATACTGAAGCTTTCTTT. It yields the protein CASSQNRDTEAFF.

This clonotype has ten or more counts. The chain joins TRBV12-3 or TRBV12-4 to TRBJ2-3; no reliable D call. The CDR3 covers 11 residues. V was pared by 7 bases and J by 3 bases, with 5 bases between. CDR3 loop: CASKNTDTQYF. CDR3 bases: TGTGCCAGCAAGAATACAGATACGCAGTATTTT.

The V gene is TRBV3-1, the J gene TRBJ2-3; TRBD2 matches at 9 bases. Per the germline V gene, CDR1 is LGHDT and CDR2 is YNNKEL (reference sequence). V dropped 0 bases and J dropped 3; count of bases not matched to a gene: 13. The CDR3 consists of 19 residues. CDR3 in amino acids: CASSQETPRGGRVTDTQYF. CDR3 bases: TGTGCCAGCAGCCAAGAAACCCCGCGGGGCGGGAGGGTTACAGATACGCAGTATTTT.

The chain is built from TRBV6-2 or TRBV6-3 and TRBJ2-7; D might be TRBD1 (6 bases). The CDR3 is made up of 16 amino acids. Trimming left V 4 bases short and J 2 bases short, with 18 bases between. CDR1 is MNHEY and CDR2 is SVGEGT in the germline V gene. CDR3 sequence: CASSFRQVYTPYEQYF. Here the CDR3 DNA reads TGTGCCAGCAGTTTCCGACAGGTCTATACACCCTACGAGCAGTACTTC.

This clonotype was seen a handful of times. The V call is TRBV20-1, the J call TRBJ2-4; 9 bases are shared with TRBD2. Trimming at V came to 5 bases and at J to 7 bases, leaving 12 bases not matched to a gene. The CDR3 is made up of 15 amino acids. Germline-derived CDR1 and CDR2 are DFQATT and SNEGSKA (reference sequence). CDR3 residues: CSASSERGALNIQYF. The DNA for the CDR3 is TGCAGTGCTTCATCCGAGCGGGGGGCTTTGAACATTCAGTACTTC.

This clonotype was counted only a few times. The chain carries TRBV25-1 and TRBJ2-7, with a tentative D call TRBD1 (6 bases). V lost 6 bases and J 0 bases, leaving 15 bases between the germline ends. There are 15 residues in the CDR3. Germline V gene lookup returns CDR1 MGHDK and CDR2 SYGVNS. CDR3 amino acids: CASRPQGPSSYEQYF. CDR3 in DNA: TGTGCCAGCAGACCACAGGGTCCGAGCTCCTACGAGCAGTACTTC.

At least ten counts were recorded for this clonotype. Here the CDR3 reads CATSPHSHEQFF. DNA of the CDR3: TGTGCCACCAGCCCCCACAGTCATGAGCAGTTCTTC. V gene TRBV15 combines with J gene TRBJ2-1; unclear D gene. From germline, CDR1 is LNHNV and CDR2 YYDKDF (reference sequence). Deletions cut 5 bases from V and 8 bases from J, with 10 bases between. This CDR3 has 12 amino acids.

Regarding this clonotype: This may come from a read error, since a much larger clone is one base off. The chain carries TRBV28 and TRBJ2-1; unclear D gene. Per the germline V gene, CDR1 is MDHEN and CDR2 is SYDVKM. There are 15 residues in the CDR3. The CDR3 DNA reads as TGTGCCATCAGTTTCCCCCCTATACATTCGCTTGAGCAGTTCTTC. Translated, it gives CAISFPPIHSLEQFF.

The chain links TRBV20-1 to TRBJ2-7; 10 nucleotides line up with TRBD2. CDR1 DFQATT and CDR2 SNEGSKA come from the germline V gene (reference sequence). This CDR3 has 14 residues. V shed 5 bases and J 3 bases; nucleotides not matched to a gene: 7. The CDR3 reads CSAPTTSGRYEQYF. As DNA, the CDR3 is TGCAGTGCTCCTACGACTAGCGGGCGCTACGAGCAGTACTTC.

In this sample, this clonotype turned up a few times. CDR3: CASSLEASGGSYNEQFF. As DNA, the CDR3 is TGTGCCAGCAGCTTAGAGGCTAGCGGGGGGTCCTACAATGAGCAGTTCTTC. This chain links TRBV11-2 with TRBJ2-1; 11 bases are a match to TRBD2. The CDR3 covers 17 residues. The germline V gene encodes CDR1 SGHAT and CDR2 FQNNGV. The ends lost 0 bases at V and 1 base at J; junction bases unmatched: 2. The full variable domain, completed using reference TRBV11-2 and TRBJ2-1, is EAGVAQSPRYKIIEKRQSVAFWCNPISGHATLYWYQQILGQGPKLLIQFQNNGVVDDSQLPKDRFSAERLKGVDSTLKIQPAKLEDSAVYLCASSLEASGGSYNEQFFGPGTRLTVL.

This clonotype was counted only a few times. The chain is built from TRBV7-6 and TRBJ2-3, with a tentative D call TRBD2 (6 bases). CDR1 is SGHVS and CDR2 is FNYEAQ in the germline V gene. The length of the CDR3 is 12 residues. The CDR3 DNA sequence: TGTGCAGCCGGGGGAGGCGGGGATACGCAGTATTTT. Residues: CAAGGGGDTQYF.

The rearrangement joins TRBV10-3 to TRBJ2-2; 8 positions match TRBD1. Germline V gene sequence: CDR1 ENHRY, CDR2 SYGVKD. V was clipped by 3 bases and J by 2 bases; unmatched bases: 5. The CDR3 covers 16 residues. Here the CDR3 DNA reads TGTGCCATCAGTGATAGGGACAGGAGAAACACCGGGGAGCTGTTTTTT. It translates to CAISDRDRRNTGELFF.

V usage is TRBV28 and J usage is TRBJ2-7; 8 nucleotides line up with TRBD1. The CDR3 extends over 14 amino acids. Looked up from germline, CDR1 is MDHEN and CDR2 is SYDVKM. V shed 8 bases and J 4 bases; nucleotides not matched to a gene: 10. The CDR3 reads CASLPGQAVYEQYF. The CDR3 DNA is TGTGCCAGCTTGCCGGGACAGGCGGTTTACGAGCAGTACTTC.

This chain joins TRBV29-1 and TRBJ2-1; TRBD2 aligns across 7 bases. Looked up from germline, CDR1 is SQVTM and CDR2 is ANQGSEA. The CDR3 covers 13 residues. V shed 6 bases and J 9 bases; nucleotides not matched to a gene: 11. This CDR3 is CSVGGGIGFEQFF. DNA for the CDR3: TGCAGCGTCGGGGGAGGGATTGGGTTTGAGCAGTTCTTC.

This clonotype was detected many times. The chain carries TRBV28 and TRBJ2-7; 9 nucleotides align to TRBD2. The germline CDR1 and CDR2 sequences are MDHEN and SYDVKM. V lost 2 bases and J lost 0; bases outside the gene matches: 5. The CDR3 has 16 residues. The CDR3 spells CASSLSAGGFSYEQYF. The DNA of the CDR3 is TGTGCCAGCAGTTTAAGTGCGGGAGGGTTCTCCTACGAGCAGTACTTC.

This clonotype has only a few counts. CDR3 residues: CASSLDIGTDTQYF. In DNA, the CDR3 is TGTGCCAGCAGCTTAGATATAGGTACAGATACGCAGTATTTT. V and J are TRBV7-2 and TRBJ2-3; D unresolved. The CDR3 extends over 14 amino acids. The germline V gene encodes CDR1 SGHTA and CDR2 FQGNSA. The V end lost 1 base, the J end lost 3 bases, and 8 bases lay between the germline ends.

This clonotype has just a few counts. CDR3 region: CAITRTTRREQFF. The CDR3 nucleotides read TGTGCCATAACGCGGACTACTAGGAGGGAGCAGTTCTTC. The chain has TRBV7-9 and TRBJ2-1; D is perhaps TRBD2 (6 bases). This CDR3 has 13 amino acids. Germline values: CDR1 SEHNR, CDR2 FQNEAQ (reference sequence). The ends were cut back, 10 bases at V and 10 bases at J, with 20 bases in the middle.

V usage is TRBV6-1 and J usage is TRBJ2-7; 9 bases are a match to TRBD1. This CDR3 is 14 amino acids long. Trimming cost V 6 bases and J 3 bases; bases outside gene matches: 6. The V gene's germline CDR1 is MNHNS and CDR2 SASEGT. DNA for the CDR3: TGTGCCAGCAGGATGGGACAGGGAAACTACGAGCAGTACTTC. It yields the protein CASRMGQGNYEQYF.

V and J are TRBV7-2 and TRBJ2-1; no reliable D call. This CDR3 has 13 residues. Trimming shortened V by 6 bases and J by 5 bases, and 11 bases separated the two germline ends. CDR1 and CDR2 from the germline V gene are SGHTA and FQGNSA. The CDR3 nucleotides read TGTGCCAGCAGGGTTAACAGAGACAATGAGCAGTTCTTC. Encoded protein: CASRVNRDNEQFF.

The gene calls are TRBV25-1 and TRBJ2-1; 9 nucleotides agree with TRBD2. Germline V CDR1 and CDR2: MGHDK, SYGVNS. The CDR3 covers 17 residues. V was pared by 3 bases and J by 3 bases, with 9 bases of the junction left unmatched. The CDR3 DNA follows: TGTGCCAGCAGTGAGGGGGGATTAGCGGGGGTCTACAATGAGCAGTTCTTC. Encoded protein: CASSEGGLAGVYNEQFF.

The V and J genes are TRBV19 and TRBJ2-7; 8 bases align to TRBD1. Losses at the gene ends were 3 bases for V and 3 bases for J; bases not matched to a gene: 7. Germline lookup yields CDR1 LNHDA and CDR2 SQIVND (reference sequence). This CDR3 is built from 15 residues. CDR3 in amino acids: CASSMRRTGSYEQYF. CDR3 nucleotides: TGTGCCAGTAGTATGCGTAGGACAGGGAGCTACGAGCAGTACTTC.

This chain joins TRBV11-1 and TRBJ2-7; the match to TRBD2 covers 7 bases. After removal of 1 base from V and 5 bases from J, the junction contained 5 bases not matched to a gene. The V gene's germline CDR1 is SGHAT and CDR2 FQDESV (reference sequence). The CDR3 consists of 14 residues. The CDR3 loop reads CASSLGGLENEQYF. CDR3 DNA sequence: TGTGCCAGCAGCTTAGGCGGACTAGAAAACGAGCAGTACTTC.

The chain has TRBV20-1 and TRBJ2-7; tentatively, D is TRBD2 (5 bases). Germline V gene sequence: CDR1 DFQATT, CDR2 SNEGSKA (reference sequence). This CDR3 has 15 amino acids. The V end was cut by 4 bases, the J end by 0 bases, with 16 bases between. The CDR3 region is CSAIKEGLSSYEQYF. The DNA for the CDR3 is TGCAGTGCTATCAAAGAGGGCCTTAGCTCCTACGAGCAGTACTTC.